This T cell receptor (beta chain) is drawn from a study of post-analysis software for immune sequencing data. cDNA libraries for TCR beta contained unique molecular identifiers. Yield was 450,000 to 650,000 cDNA molecules from around 1 to 10 million T cells. Each CDR3 protein is one row after TCRdb ran MiXCR on the PCR reads. The table records about 430,000 distinct CDR3 sequences, approximately 39% of them present only once. General study results and limits: A significant reduction in normalized Chao1 diversity was observed in multiple sclerosis patients versus controls.

Only one count was recorded for this clonotype. The antigen remains undetermined. The sequenced material came from blood. The origin of this receptor is a girl aged 2 to 10 with multiple sclerosis.

CDR3 sequence (DNA): TGTGCCAGCATGGGTAGCAATCAGCCCCAGCATTTT. It encodes CASMGSNQPQHF. The V call is TRBV28, the J call TRBJ1-5; D not certain. CDR3 length equals 12 residues. CDR1 and CDR2 from the germline V gene are MDHEN and SYDVKM. The V gene lost 7 bases and the J gene lost 0 bases, with 4 bases spanning the gap.